The T cell receptor (beta chain) described here comes from a study of T cells in Graves' hyperthyroidism and ophthalmopathy. Study-wide findings and caveats: Among thyroid clonotypes expanded above 0.001, most also appeared in blood.

The germline V gene has CDR1 DFQATT and CDR2 SNEGSKA (reference sequence). The trim removed 5 bases at V and 5 bases at J, leaving 5 bases unmatched. The length of the CDR3 is 12 residues. Graves' hyperthyroidism was deemed stable given no ophthalmopathy progression within 18 months. The study excluded patients with uncontrolled infection, other autoimmune disease, pregnancy or lactation. The sample holds many counts of this clonotype. The antigen remains undetermined. Amplified regions were TCR beta CDR3 sequences from RNA transcripts. Using the HTBI primer set, a first-round RT-PCR was run on the TCR CDR3. TCRdb fed the multiplex PCR reads into MiXCR, producing one record per CDR3 protein. The profile shows under 400,000 distinct CDR3 sequences, around 13% of them singletons.

Sequenced: blood. The chain has TRBV20-1 and TRBJ1-1; 7 positions agree with TRBD1. The receptor's source is a woman aged 18 to 35 with Graves' hyperthyroidism. The CDR3 loop is CSAVRQGTEAFF. CDR3 in DNA: TGCAGTGCTGTAAGACAGGGAACTGAAGCTTTCTTT.